A single sample is the source of the 27 T cell receptor beta chains below, sequenced in a study of T cells after yellow fever vaccination. MiXCR was run by TCRdb on the 5' RACE reads, yielding one entry per CDR3 protein. The sample lists a few hundred thousand distinct CDR3 sequences; around 4.5% were seen once. Sequencing was performed on PBMCs, taken 15 days after the yellow fever booster vaccination. The receptors come from a man between 18 and 29 years old who received the YFV17D yellow fever vaccine.

This clonotype has only a few counts. This chain joins TRBV19 and TRBJ1-1; D uncertain. Trimming removed 7 bases from V and 0 bases from J, with 9 bases in between. The germline gives CDR1 LNHDA, CDR2 SQIVND (reference sequence). The length of the CDR3 is 13 residues. The CDR3 here is CASIGGVNTEAFF. Written as DNA, the CDR3 is TGTGCCAGTATAGGCGGGGTGAACACTGAAGCTTTCTTT.

The rearrangement uses TRBV10-2 and TRBJ2-3, with a possible D match to TRBD2 (6 bases). Germline CDR1 and CDR2: WSHSY and SAAADI. V was clipped by 8 bases and J by 6 bases, with 18 bases between them. There are 14 residues in the CDR3. CDR3 region: CASQLDYPTDTQYF. The CDR3 DNA reads TGCGCCAGCCAGTTGGACTACCCCACCGATACGCAGTATTTT.

In its sample, this clonotype was seen many times. This sequence joins TRBV7-2 and TRBJ2-1, with 9 bases that match TRBD2. Germline CDR1 is SGHTA and CDR2 is FQGNSA. The CDR3 runs 16 residues. J gave up 0 bases and V 5 bases, and 5 bases lay outside the gene matches. CDR3 region: CASSPIAGASYNEQFF. DNA for the CDR3: TGTGCCAGCAGCCCAATAGCGGGGGCCTCCTACAATGAGCAGTTCTTC.

This clonotype showed up just a few times. J is TRBJ1-1 and V is TRBV7-2; TRBD1 might be the D (5 bases). The length of the CDR3 is 14 residues. V was trimmed by 4 bases and J by 0 bases, leaving 9 bases between them. Germline values: CDR1 SGHTA, CDR2 FQGNSA. In DNA, the CDR3 is TGTGCCAGCAGCTCCATGGGGGTGAACACTGAAGCTTTCTTT. It is translated as CASSSMGVNTEAFF.

This clonotype occurred a few times. V usage is TRBV7-2 and J usage is TRBJ2-1; D remains unclear. The CDR3 has 13 amino acids. Looked up from germline, CDR1 is SGHTA and CDR2 is FQGNSA. Trimming left V 1 base short and J 5 bases short, with 6 bases between. The CDR3 here is CASSLGANNEQFF. The CDR3 nucleotides read TGTGCCAGCAGCTTAGGCGCCAACAATGAGCAGTTCTTC.

The CDR3 bases are TGTGCCACCAGTGATCCCGCGCGGGAAAGTGGCTACACCTTC. It is translated as CATSDPARESGYTF. V and J are TRBV24-1 and TRBJ1-2; D is ambiguous. Germline-derived CDR1 and CDR2 are KGHDR and SFDVKD. Trimming removed 3 bases at V and 7 bases at J, with 14 bases between. The CDR3 totals 14 residues.

This clonotype was counted ten times or more. The genes are TRBV6-1 and TRBJ2-6; D tentatively reads TRBD1 or TRBD2 (7 bases each). The V gene's germline CDR1 is MNHNS and CDR2 SASEGT. Trimming removed 9 bases from V and 4 bases from J, with 16 bases in between. The CDR3 has 15 residues. The CDR3 region is CASLPGGDGANVLTF. DNA of the CDR3: TGTGCCAGTCTCCCAGGGGGGGACGGGGCCAACGTCCTGACTTTC.

This clonotype was counted between two and nine times. The rearrangement links TRBV29-1 to TRBJ1-1; D gene ambiguous. V gave up 3 bases and J gave up 0 bases, with 8 bases separating them. CDR3 length equals 13 residues. Germline V gives CDR1 SQVTM, CDR2 ANQGSEA. In DNA, the CDR3 is TGCAGCGTTGAGACTACGGTGAACACTGAAGCTTTCTTT. Its translation: CSVETTVNTEAFF.

In this sample, this clonotype turned up many times. The DNA of the CDR3 is TGCAGCGTTCCCGCGAACACCGGGGAGCTGTTTTTT. This gives the protein CSVPANTGELFF. This chain joins TRBV29-1 and TRBJ2-2; D is undetermined. V lost 5 bases to trimming and J lost 0 bases, with 4 bases between them. The CDR3 consists of 12 residues. From germline, CDR1 is SQVTM and CDR2 ANQGSEA.

Ten or more counts support this clonotype. The V and J genes are TRBV7-3 and TRBJ2-5; D ambiguous. The V end lost 9 bases, the J end lost 4 bases, and 15 bases lay between the germline ends. There are 13 residues in the CDR3. CDR1 SGHTA and CDR2 FQGTGA come from the germline V gene. Here the CDR3 reads CASSPEPGETQYF. The CDR3 DNA sequence: TGTGCCAGTTCGCCGGAACCAGGAGAGACCCAGTACTTC.

The chain is built from TRBV7-2 and TRBJ2-5, with TRBD2 identical over 11 bases. The CDR3 loop spans 17 amino acids. J lost 5 bases, V lost 5 bases, and 13 bases had no gene match. From germline, CDR1 is SGHTA and CDR2 FQGNSA. DNA of the CDR3: TGTGCCAGCAGCCTTCCCGGACTAGCGGGTGGGGGGGAGACCCAGTACTTC. Protein: CASSLPGLAGGGETQYF.

This clonotype came up a few times. V is TRBV5-1 and J is TRBJ2-5; D unclear. The germline gives CDR1 SGHRS, CDR2 YFSETQ. The CDR3 has 14 residues. V lost 6 bases and J 3 bases, leaving 15 bases between the germline ends. CDR3 loop: CASNLARVEETQYF. The CDR3 DNA reads as TGCGCCAGCAATTTGGCACGGGTGGAAGAGACCCAGTACTTC.

The rearrangement links TRBV7-6 to TRBJ1-2; 7 nucleotides match TRBD1. CDR3 length: 15 amino acids. Germline V gives CDR1 SGHVS, CDR2 FNYEAQ. Germline trimming cut 3 bases from V and 10 bases from J; bases unmatched to any gene: 14. CDR3 in DNA: TGTGCCAGCAGCTTTTCCGGGAGACAGGGTGCCGACTACACCTTC. Its protein product is CASSFSGRQGADYTF.

The table lists this clonotype with many counts. This chain uses TRBV6-5 with TRBJ2-3; 8 bases fit TRBD1. The CDR3 sequence is 13 residues long. The J segment lost 3 bases and the V segment lost 5 bases, leaving 1 base of the junction unmatched. The germline V gene has CDR1 MNHEY and CDR2 SVGAGI. The CDR3 region has the DNA TGTGCCAGCAGTCGGACAGGGACAGATACGCAGTATTTT. It translates to CASSRTGTDTQYF.

The genes are TRBV7-6 and TRBJ2-1; D is ambiguous. The length of the CDR3 is 15 residues. The V gene lost 5 bases and the J gene lost 8 bases, with 19 bases spanning the gap. Germline V gene sequence: CDR1 SGHVS, CDR2 FNYEAQ. The CDR3 loop reads CASSPSVTAVHEQFF. The CDR3 bases are TGTGCCAGCAGCCCGAGCGTAACCGCCGTGCATGAGCAGTTCTTC.

The J gene is TRBJ2-3, the V gene TRBV7-9; D gene unclear. V was pared by 2 bases and J by 5 bases, with 11 bases between. The CDR3 runs to 14 residues. CDR1 is SEHNR and CDR2 is FQNEAQ in the germline V gene (reference sequence). In nucleotides, the CDR3 is TGTGCCAGCAGCTTAATGGGAAGAGTAGATACGCAGTATTTT. Its protein is CASSLMGRVDTQYF.

This clonotype has more than one count but fewer than ten. The chain carries TRBV7-2 and TRBJ2-3, with D perhaps TRBD1 (6 bases). Per germline, CDR1 SGHTA and CDR2 FQGNSA. Trimming took off 11 bases at V and 5 bases at J, with 14 bases between the two ends. The length of the CDR3 is 12 residues. CDR3 loop: CASWDTLDTQYF. In nucleotides, the CDR3 is TGTGCCTCCTGGGACACTCTAGATACGCAGTATTTT.

This chain links TRBV12-3 or TRBV12-4 with TRBJ2-2; D gene uncertain. The CDR3 is made up of 14 amino acids. Trimming pared 5 bases from V and 9 bases from J, leaving 16 bases between. The CDR3 loop is CASSPYYEARELFF. CDR3 nucleotides: TGTGCCAGCAGTCCCTACTACGAAGCACGGGAGCTGTTTTTT.

This clonotype was recorded a few times. The chain has TRBV5-4 and TRBJ1-1, with TRBD1 as a possible D gene (5 bases). CDR3 length: 14 residues. The germline gives CDR1 SGHNT, CDR2 YYREEE (reference sequence). Trimming removed 4 bases from V and 3 bases from J, with 13 bases in between. The CDR3 nucleotides are TGTGCCAGCAGCGACGGGACGCTGTACACTGAAGCTTTCTTT. Its protein is CASSDGTLYTEAFF.

The chain joins TRBV19 to TRBJ1-1, with D possibly matching TRBD1 (5 bases). The V end lost 3 bases, the J end lost 8 bases, and 7 bases lay between the germline ends. The length of the CDR3 is 11 residues. Germline values: CDR1 LNHDA, CDR2 SQIVND (reference sequence). The CDR3 coding sequence is TGTGCCAGTAGTATCGGGGCCGAAGCTTTCTTT. Protein: CASSIGAEAFF.

This clonotype was picked up many times. A junction boundary mismatches the germline segment, possibly from a read error. This chain joins TRBV7-9 and TRBJ2-1; no definite D call. The germline V gene encodes CDR1 SEHNR and CDR2 FQNEAQ (reference sequence). The CDR3 covers 16 residues. CDR3 bases: TGTGCCAGCAGCTTAGGTCAGGCCTTGCAGGCTGCTGAGAAGTTCTTC. Translation: CASSLGQALQAAEKFF.

This clonotype was seen at least ten times. The chain carries TRBV7-2 and TRBJ2-1; no firm D call. There are 11 residues in the CDR3. With 2 bases removed from V and 8 bases from J, the gap between germline ends came to 4 bases. CDR1 is SGHTA and CDR2 is FQGNSA in the germline V gene. Here the CDR3 DNA reads TGTGCCAGCAGCTTACCTCATGAGCAGTTCTTC. Translating it yields CASSLPHEQFF.

Only a few counts were recorded for this clonotype. The chain recombines TRBV30 with TRBJ1-2; perhaps TRBD1 as D (6 bases). Germline lookup yields CDR1 GTSNPN and CDR2 SVGIG (reference sequence). The ends were cut back, 0 bases at V and 5 bases at J, with 10 bases in the middle. The CDR3 contains 13 residues. The CDR3 here is CAWSVLGQYGYTF. Written as DNA, the CDR3 is TGTGCCTGGAGTGTATTGGGACAATATGGCTACACCTTC.

The sample holds many counts of this clonotype. V usage is TRBV29-1 and J usage is TRBJ1-3; D is ambiguous. The CDR3 is 14 amino acids. Germline V gene sequence: CDR1 SQVTM, CDR2 ANQGSEA. With 4 bases removed from V and 4 bases from J, the gap between germline ends came to 14 bases. CDR3 bases: TGCAGCGTTGTGGGCCCTCCGGCGGGAAACACCATATATTTT. It translates to CSVVGPPAGNTIYF.

This clonotype appeared many times. The genes are TRBV6-5 and TRBJ2-3; either TRBD1 or TRBD2 may fit D (5 bases each). The V gene lost 7 bases and the J gene lost 3 bases, with 8 bases spanning the gap. There are 12 residues in the CDR3. Germline assignment: CDR1 MNHEY and CDR2 SVGAGI. CDR3 DNA sequence: TGTGCCAGCAAGGGGACGACAGATACGCAGTATTTT. Its protein is CASKGTTDTQYF.

Many counts were recorded for this clonotype. The chain carries TRBV12-3 or TRBV12-4 and TRBJ1-6; 8 bases agree with TRBD1. V shed 6 bases, J shed 6 bases, and the junction held 7 bases outside the gene matches. There are 15 residues in the CDR3. The CDR3: CASRQQGVGNSPLHF. The CDR3 DNA is TGTGCCAGCAGGCAACAGGGGGTGGGTAATTCACCCCTCCACTTT.

This clonotype was seen repeatedly, ten times or more. The V gene is TRBV7-9, the J gene TRBJ2-2; the match to TRBD2 covers 12 bases. With 7 bases clipped from V and 3 bases from J, the junction kept 6 bases outside the gene matches. The V gene's germline CDR1 is SEHNR and CDR2 FQNEAQ (reference sequence). This CDR3 has 16 residues. DNA for the CDR3: TGTGCCAGCACCGCTAGCGGGGGGGCGGACACCGGGGAGCTGTTTTTT. Translation gives CASTASGGADTGELFF.